These T cell receptor beta chains were read from a single sample in a study of cytomegalovirus exposure and HLA in healthy donors. Data came from immunoSEQ multiplex PCR; TCRdb stores just in-frame clones and leaves some out. The data hold about 120,000 clones, with around 72% observed a single time. Sequencing used PBMCs. Every receptor here comes from a man aged 25 to 40 in good health and CMV-seronegative. CDR3s leave out the opening cysteine and the closing phenylalanine or tryptophan. D genes are given only for firm matches.

TRBJ2-7	TRBV28	TRBD1	ASTPAGTGPYEQY
TRBJ2-1	TRBV4-2	TRBD1	ASSQPGQGNNEQF
TRBJ1-4	TRBV4-2	TRBD1	ASSQGDRDDEKLF
TRBJ2-5	TRBV7-7	.	ASSPNPREETQY
TRBJ2-6	TRBV27	TRBD2	ASRHKAGGSGANVLT
TRBJ2-7	TRBV18	.	ASSWTGGSYEQY
TRBJ1-2	TRBV5-6	.	ASSSGDGYGYT
TRBJ2-2	TRBV9	.	ASRPRPDSAGELF
TRBJ2-3	TRBV11-2	.	ASSFSADTQY
TRBJ2-3	TRBV30	.	AWTGDLADTQY
TRBJ1-1	TRBV6-5	.	ASSFSSGAAF
TRBJ1-4	TRBV30	.	AWLRSGTNEKLF
TRBJ1-3	TRBV19	.	ASSMGALGNTIY
TRBJ2-5	TRBV10-1	.	ASSPRQGRGETQY
TRBJ2-2	TRBV5-4	.	ASSLPGGPTGELF
TRBJ1-2	TRBV5-1	.	ASSLSTGSGGYT
TRBJ2-7	TRBV7-9	.	SSKLDNNEQY
TRBJ2-2	TRBV10-3	TRBD2	AISDVPGGQAGELF
TRBJ1-5	TRBV6-5	.	ASSYRQGLPQH
TRBJ2-2	TRBV4-2	TRBD2	ASSLGTGGGHTGELF
TRBJ2-1	TRBV9	.	ASSDTNEQF
TRBJ2-3	TRBV14	.	ASSQTVPFTDTQY
TRBJ1-5	TRBV19	.	ASSKAPDSLGNQPQH
TRBJ1-2	TRBV7-3	.	ASSLIVQGQSRWDGYT
TRBJ1-5	TRBV7-2	.	ASSPGRNQPQH
TRBJ1-6	TRBV11-2	.	ASSLGRGRSSPLH
TRBJ2-2	TRBV11-3	.	ASSPRTDTGELF
TRBJ2-1	TRBV18	.	ASSPAGRYNEQF
.	TRBV28	.	ASSPGIPYEQY
TRBJ1-3	TRBV7-9	TRBD1	ASSSLPGQGLSGNTIY
TRBJ1-2	TRBV18	TRBD1	ASSMQGGDYGYT
TRBJ2-7	TRBV27	.	ASSLIGLRDSEQY
TRBJ1-1	TRBV7-3	.	ASSLFHGGGTEAF
TRBJ1-5	TRBV19	.	ASREQGKGNQPQH
TRBJ2-7	TRBV19	.	ASSRGSGSIKDEQY
TRBJ2-3	TRBV6-6	TRBD2	ASRARRGASTDTQY
TRBJ2-5	TRBV5-4	.	ASSFIAGTRGQETQY
TRBJ1-2	TRBV5-4	.	ASSLREGGGYT
TRBJ2-5	TRBV29-1	.	SVVQETQY
TRBJ1-2	TRBV7-9	TRBD1	ASRDRRNYGYT
TRBJ2-2	TRBV12-1	.	ASSSGTGNGELF
TRBJ2-2	TRBV28	.	ATASEGRGTGELF
TRBJ1-2	TRBV5-1	TRBD1	ASSPGTGVRYGYT
TRBJ1-5	TRBV7-9	TRBD1	SSTTGGTNQPQH
TRBJ1-2	TRBV28	TRBD1	ASSLSDRGFS
TRBJ1-3	TRBV28	.	ASRTTASGNTIY
TRBJ1-1	TRBV4-2	.	ASSQWETPAAF
TRBJ2-5	TRBV11-2	.	ASSLEEGRYQETQY
TRBJ1-1	TRBV27	TRBD1	ASRPTGTGKTEAF
TRBJ1-1	TRBV6-4	.	ASREGGNTEAF